The rows below give T cell receptor beta chains drawn from one sample of a study of CD8+ T cells in alopecia areata. Some clones are missing from TCRdb's copy, which holds only in-frame ones; the method was immunoSEQ multiplex PCR. Here the sample spans some 200,000 clones, 60% being singletons. The sequencing used CD4+ T cells sorted from blood, collected at week 4, from a patient treated with tofacitinib. The source of these receptors is a human donor with alopecia areata. Each CDR3 is given with its conserved first and last residue. A D gene is named only where the DNA matches it firmly. A clone size is listed for some rows: how often the clone was seen (once, few, many), or a class if it is expanded.

D,J,V,size,DNA,CDR3
.,TRBJ2-6,TRBV30,.,TGTGCCTGGAGTGTCCGAGCCTCTGGGGCCAACGTCCTGACTTTC,CAWSVRASGANVLTF
.,TRBJ1-5,TRBV25-1,.,TGTGCCAGCAGTGACAGGGGATTGAGTCAGCCCCAGCATTTT,CASSDRGLSQPQHF
.,TRBJ2-1,TRBV14,.,TGTGCCAGCAGCCAATTACAGGACTCGGGAAACAATGAGCAGTTCTTC,CASSQLQDSGNNEQFF
.,TRBJ2-1,TRBV7-2,.,TGTGCCAGCAGCTCCTTACAGGGAGGTGAGCAGTTCTTC,CASSSLQGGEQFF
.,TRBJ2-5,TRBV4-2,.,TGTGCCAGCAGCCAAGAAGACTGGGAGACCCAGTACTTC,CASSQEDWETQYF
TRBD2,TRBJ2-5,TRBV2,.,TGTGCCAGCAACGTACCGCAGCGGGGGTTAGAGACCCAGTACTTC,CASNVPQRGLETQYF
.,TRBJ2-7,TRBV7-2,.,TGTGCCAGCAGCTTAGGAACAGATTTCTCCTACGAGCAGTACTTC,CASSLGTDFSYEQYF
.,TRBJ2-5,TRBV29-1,.,TGCAGCGTTGAGGGGGTCCTTATACAAGAGACCCAGTACTTC,CSVEGVLIQETQYF
.,TRBJ1-2,TRBV30,.,TGTGCCTGGACACGTGCAGGGTACTATGGCTACACCTTC,CAWTRAGYYGYTF
.,TRBJ1-1,TRBV29-1,.,TGCAGCGTTGAACCGGGGGCCAACACTGAAGCTTTCTTT,CSVEPGANTEAFF
TRBD1,TRBJ1-5,TRBV5-1,.,TGCGCCAGCAGCTCAGGGACAGGGGGAATCAATCAGCCCCAGCATTTT,CASSSGTGGINQPQHF
TRBD1,TRBJ1-3,TRBV25-1,.,TGTGCCAGCATCGGGACAGGTGGAAACACCATATATTTT,CASIGTGGNTIYF
.,TRBJ1-4,TRBV5-4,few,TGTGCCAGCAGCAGGGTTGGTGATGAAAAACTGTTTTTT,CASSRVGDEKLFF
TRBD1,TRBJ1-2,TRBV7-3,.,TGTGCCAGCAGCTCCGGACCGGGACAGGGAGGCGGCTACACCTTC,CASSSGPGQGGGYTF
TRBD1,TRBJ2-5,TRBV30,.,TGTGCCTGGTCTTGGGACAGGGCGGAGACCCAGTACTTC,CAWSWDRAETQYF
.,TRBJ2-4,TRBV6-1,.,TGTGCCAGCAGTGGGGCCGGGGGGCGAATCGACATTCAGTACTTC,CASSGAGGRIDIQYF
.,TRBJ2-3,TRBV28,few,TGTGCCAGCAGTTTTCCTGGGGGGGATACGCAGTATTTT,CASSFPGGDTQYF
TRBD2,TRBJ2-3,TRBV30,.,TGTGCCTGGAGTCACGGGGGGACAGATACGCAGTATTTT,CAWSHGGTDTQYF
.,TRBJ2-5,TRBV29-1,few,TGCAGCGTTGGAATAGGACAAGAGACCCAGTACTTC,CSVGIGQETQYF
TRBD1,TRBJ2-2,TRBV30,.,TGTGCCTGGAGTGCGCTACAGGGGGACCCCTCGGCCGGGGAGCTGTTTTTT,CAWSALQGDPSAGELFF
.,TRBJ2-7,TRBV25-1,once,TGTGCCAGCAGTGTAACAGGGAGTAGTGCCTACGAGCAGTACTTC,CASSVTGSSAYEQYF
.,TRBJ1-5,TRBV2,.,TGTGCCAGCAGTGATTCCCTTCCCCTACCAAATCAGCCCCAGCATTTT,CASSDSLPLPNQPQHF